The 30 T cell receptor beta chains below were found in one sample sequenced in a study of cytomegalovirus exposure and HLA in healthy donors. Assay used: immunoSEQ multiplex PCR; TCRdb lists only in-frame clones, some missing. The sample consists of 250,000 or so clones, around nine tenths of them appearing once. Sample: PBMCs. These receptors were collected from a man between 18 and 29 years old in good health and CMV-seronegative.

The J gene is TRBJ2-7, the V gene TRBV28, with a tentative D call TRBD2 (6 bases). The CDR3 has 12 amino acids. The germline V gene encodes CDR1 MDHEN and CDR2 SYDVKM. V gave up 5 bases and J gave up 3 bases, with 8 bases separating them. The DNA of the CDR3 is TGTGCCAGCAGTAGGGGAGGCTACGAGCAGTACTTC. Translating it yields CASSRGGYEQYF.

J is TRBJ2-3 and V is TRBV28; D is unclear. V was trimmed by 5 bases and J by 1 base, leaving 13 bases between them. This CDR3 is built from 15 residues. Germline CDR1 and CDR2: MDHEN and SYDVKM. The CDR3 DNA reads TGTGCCAGCAGTGCCCATCTAATGGGCACAGATACGCAGTATTTT. Amino acids: CASSAHLMGTDTQYF.

The V call is TRBV5-4, the J call TRBJ1-3, with 7 bases lining up with TRBD1. The junction had 4 bases not matched to a gene; V was cut back by 4 bases and J by 0 bases. This CDR3 comprises 15 residues. CDR1 is SGHNT, CDR2 YYREEE, per germline (reference sequence). CDR3 protein: CASSRTGDSGNTIYF. The CDR3 DNA follows: TGTGCCAGCAGCCGCACAGGGGACTCTGGAAACACCATATATTTT.

This clone has just a few counts. CDR3 residues: CASSIGLAGYYEQYF. For the CDR3, the DNA is TGTGCCAGCAGCATCGGACTAGCGGGATACTACGAGCAGTACTTC. The chain combines TRBV7-2 with TRBJ2-7; 12 bases line up with TRBD2. With 5 bases clipped from V and 3 bases from J, the junction kept 5 bases outside the gene matches. The CDR3 covers 15 residues. The V gene's germline CDR1 is SGHTA and CDR2 FQGNSA.

The V gene is TRBV29-1, the J gene TRBJ2-7, with D maybe TRBD1 (6 bases). Germline loops: CDR1 SQVTM, CDR2 ANQGSEA. The CDR3 contains 14 residues. V lost 7 bases, J lost 2 bases, and 18 bases lay in between. The CDR3 coding sequence is TGCAGCGCTCGCCCCGGGACATGGCCCTACGAGCAGTACTTC. Protein sequence: CSARPGTWPYEQYF.

The chain uses TRBV7-6 and TRBJ1-2, with D perhaps TRBD1 (5 bases). In germline, CDR1 is SGHVS, CDR2 FNYEAQ. V lost 2 bases and J lost 6, with 10 bases in between. This CDR3 region has 13 residues. CDR3 nucleotides: TGTGCCAGCAGCTTAATTAAAGGGGATGGCTACACCTTC. This translates into CASSLIKGDGYTF.

This chain uses TRBV10-3 with TRBJ1-5, with 7 bases matching TRBD1. The CDR3 loop spans 15 amino acids. Germline V gene data show CDR1 as ENHRY and CDR2 as SYGVKD. V gave up 2 bases and J gave up 1 base; unmatched junction bases: 2. The CDR3 sequence is CAISEGRGSNQPQHF. The DNA of the CDR3 is TGTGCCATCAGTGAGGGCAGGGGGAGCAATCAGCCCCAGCATTTT.

The chain couples TRBV18 to TRBJ1-1; D perhaps matches TRBD1 (5 bases). The CDR3 length is 14 residues. Trimming cost V 2 bases and J 4 bases, with 11 bases left between them. Germline lookup yields CDR1 KGHSH and CDR2 LQKENI. CDR3 nucleotide sequence: TGTGCCAGCTCACCAGCATCCGGGGGCACTGAAGCTTTCTTT. Protein product: CASSPASGGTEAFF. Together with reference TRBV18 and TRBJ1-1, the CDR3 gives the full variable domain: NAGVMQNPRHLVRRRGQEARLRCSPMKGHSHVYWYRQLPEEGLKFMVYLQKENIIDESGMPKERFSAEFPKEGPSILRIQQVVRGDSAAYFCASSPASGGTEAFFGQGTRLTVV.

The chain is built from TRBV4-3 and TRBJ2-5; 9 positions agree with TRBD1. Trimming cost V 0 bases and J 2 bases; bases outside gene matches: 10. The V gene's germline CDR1 is LGHNA and CDR2 YSLEER. The CDR3 runs to 18 residues. CDR3 sequence (DNA): TGCGCCAGCAGCCAAGATCCGGGACAGGGCGGGAGACAAGAGACCCAGTACTTC. Translated, it gives CASSQDPGQGGRQETQYF.

The chain recombines TRBV2 with TRBJ2-1, with TRBD2 matching 7 bases. Germline V CDR1 and CDR2: SNHLY, FYNNEI. V shed 9 bases and J 7 bases; nucleotides not matched to a gene: 15. This CDR3 has 15 residues. CDR3 region: CASRVEGGPENEQFF. In nucleotides, the CDR3 is TGTGCCAGTAGAGTTGAGGGAGGGCCGGAAAATGAGCAGTTCTTC.

This chain uses TRBV5-4 with TRBJ2-2; D perhaps matches TRBD1 (6 bases). The CDR3 totals 14 residues. The V end was cut by 4 bases, the J end by 1 base, with 8 bases between. Germline assignment: CDR1 SGHNT and CDR2 YYREEE (reference sequence). The CDR3 DNA follows: TGTGCCAGCAGCCCAGGGGTGAACACCGGGGAGCTGTTTTTT. This gives the protein CASSPGVNTGELFF.

This clone has just a few counts. V gene TRBV11-2 combines with J gene TRBJ2-5; D is unresolved. The CDR3 loop spans 15 amino acids. Germline loops: CDR1 SGHAT, CDR2 FQNNGV. Trimming removed 1 base at V and 3 bases at J, with 12 bases between. The CDR3 loop is CASSLGWVTEETQYF. The DNA for the CDR3 is TGTGCCAGCAGCTTAGGTTGGGTGACTGAAGAGACCCAGTACTTC.

This chain connects TRBV5-4 to TRBJ2-5; TRBD2 is a possible D gene (5 bases). With 3 bases removed from V and 7 bases from J, the gap between germline ends came to 7 bases. The CDR3 sequence is 11 residues long. Germline CDR1 is SGHNT and CDR2 is YYREEE (reference sequence). The CDR3: CASSSEGTQYF. The CDR3 DNA sequence: TGTGCCAGCAGCTCCGAGGGGACCCAGTACTTC.

The J gene is TRBJ2-5, the V gene TRBV25-1; D might be TRBD1 (6 bases). V lost 4 bases, J lost 3 bases, and 15 bases lay in between. The CDR3 extends over 15 amino acids. Germline V gene lookup returns CDR1 MGHDK and CDR2 SYGVNS. This CDR3 reads CASSVGGRGKETQYF. The CDR3 DNA is TGTGCCAGCAGTGTAGGGGGTAGGGGGAAAGAGACCCAGTACTTC.

CDR3 residues: CASSPRGSYGYTF. In DNA, the CDR3 is TGTGCCAGCAGCCCCCGGGGTTCCTATGGCTACACCTTC. The chain employs TRBV7-2 and TRBJ1-2; D is unresolved. The germline CDR1 and CDR2 sequences are SGHTA and FQGNSA. The CDR3 has 13 residues. V was trimmed by 5 bases and J by 4 bases, leaving 11 bases between them.

The chain's CDR3 is CASSLANTGELFF. In DNA, the CDR3 is TGTGCCAGCAGCTTGGCCAACACCGGGGAGCTGTTTTTT. The chain employs TRBV11-3 and TRBJ2-2; D is unresolved. V lost 3 bases and J 2 bases, leaving 4 bases between the germline ends. This CDR3 region has 13 residues. In germline, CDR1 is SGHNT, CDR2 YENEEA. The variable domain in full, completed from reference TRBV11-3 and TRBJ2-2, reads EAGVVQSPRYKIIEKKQPVAFWCNPISGHNTLYWYLQNLGQGPELLIRYENEEAVDDSQLPKDRFSAERLKGVDSTLKIQPAELGDSAVYLCASSLANTGELFFGEGSRLTVL.

This rearrangement joins TRBV4-1 to TRBJ2-3; possible D gene TRBD2, 6 bases. The V end lost 0 bases, the J end lost 2 bases, and 12 bases lay between the germline ends. The CDR3 sequence is 16 residues long. The V gene's germline CDR1 is MGHRA and CDR2 YSYEKL. CDR3: CASSQESGVATDTQYF. DNA for the CDR3: TGCGCCAGCAGCCAAGAGTCGGGGGTCGCCACAGATACGCAGTATTTT.

The V gene is TRBV7-9, the J gene TRBJ1-6, with a tentative D call TRBD1 (6 bases). The germline V gene has CDR1 SEHNR and CDR2 FQNEAQ (reference sequence). V shed 5 bases and J shed 10 bases, with 15 bases lying between them. There are 14 residues in the CDR3. The CDR3: CASSTTGFYSPLHF. CDR3 DNA sequence: TGTGCCAGCAGCACGACAGGATTCTACTCACCCCTCCACTTT. The complete variable domain, with remaining parts taken from reference TRBV7-9 and TRBJ1-6, reads DTGVSQNPRHKITKRGQNVTFRCDPISEHNRLYWYRQTLGQGPEFLTYFQNEAQLEKSRLLSDRFSAERPKGSFSTLEIQRTEQGDSAMYLCASSTTGFYSPLHFGNGTRLTVT.

This clone was detected only a few times. This rearrangement joins TRBV19 to TRBJ2-7; 7 bases map to TRBD1. The CDR3 is 14 residues long. CDR1 and CDR2 (germline): LNHDA, SQIVND (reference sequence). Trimming at V came to 6 bases and at J to 1 base, leaving 6 bases not matched to a gene. In nucleotides, the CDR3 is TGTGCCAGTAGCACCCCGGGACAGTCCTACGAGCAGTACTTC. This gives the protein CASSTPGQSYEQYF.

V is TRBV7-2 and J is TRBJ1-2; unclear D gene. Germline values: CDR1 SGHTA, CDR2 FQGNSA. V was shortened by 4 bases and J by 8 bases, with 11 bases between the two germline ends. The CDR3 is made up of 12 amino acids. DNA for the CDR3: TGTGCCAGCAGCTCACGGGTGGAGGGCTACACCTTC. Its protein product is CASSSRVEGYTF.

V and J are TRBV10-3 and TRBJ2-2; 10 positions match TRBD1. V lost 8 bases to trimming and J lost 3 bases; unmatched junction nucleotides: 3. Germline V gene data show CDR1 as ENHRY and CDR2 as SYGVKD. The CDR3 runs to 14 residues. In DNA, the CDR3 is TGTGCCATCGGACAGGGGGTCGACACCGGGGAGCTGTTTTTT. Amino acid sequence: CAIGQGVDTGELFF.

V is TRBV21-1 and J is TRBJ1-3. TRBV21-1 is a documented pseudogene. The CDR3 extends over 16 amino acids. CDR3 sequence: CASSKGCRYSGNTIYF. CDR3 in DNA: TGTGCCAGCAGCAAAGGTTGCCGGTACTCTGGAAACACCATATATTTT.

The chain uses TRBV7-2 and TRBJ1-1, with D unclear. The CDR3 length is 15 residues. V was pared by 6 bases and J by 1 base, with 15 bases between. CDR1 SGHTA and CDR2 FQGNSA come from the germline V gene. This CDR3 is CASRLRSRPNTEAFF. CDR3 nucleotide sequence: TGTGCCAGCAGGCTTAGAAGTCGTCCGAACACTGAAGCTTTCTTT.

The chain carries TRBV28 and TRBJ1-6; D perhaps matches TRBD1 (5 bases). Trimming took 7 bases from V and 3 from J, leaving 10 bases between them. The CDR3 sequence is 14 residues long. Germline V gives CDR1 MDHEN, CDR2 SYDVKM. The CDR3 protein is CASTTGGYNSPLHF. CDR3 DNA sequence: TGTGCCAGCACCACGGGGGGCTATAATTCACCCCTCCACTTT.

The chain is built from TRBV30 and TRBJ2-1; no clear D. V lost 7 bases and J lost 6, with 16 bases in between. CDR1 is GTSNPN, CDR2 SVGIG, per germline (reference sequence). The CDR3 loop spans 13 amino acids. CDR3 nucleotide sequence: TGTGCCTCCACTGGGCAGTCGGCCAATGAGCAGTTCTTC. It codes for CASTGQSANEQFF.

V and J are TRBV5-4 and TRBJ1-2; 9 bases align to TRBD1. The V segment lost 0 bases and the J segment 0 bases; nucleotides outside the gene matches: 9. Per germline, CDR1 SGHNT and CDR2 YYREEE (reference sequence). The CDR3 has 18 amino acids. The CDR3 loop is CASSLGDRALLANYGYTF. Written as DNA, the CDR3 is TGTGCCAGCAGCTTGGGGGACAGGGCCCTTTTAGCTAACTATGGCTACACCTTC.

The chain couples TRBV21-1 to TRBJ2-7; the table assigns TRBD1, which was not confirmed against the DNA. TRBV21-1 is deemed a pseudogene. This CDR3 is 15 amino acids long. The CDR3: CASSGGQKSSYEQYF. DNA of the CDR3: TGTGCCAGCAGCGGCGGACAGAAAAGCTCCTACGAGCAGTACTTC.

This chain uses TRBV27 with TRBJ2-1; 8 nucleotides agree with TRBD1. CDR1 is MNHEY, CDR2 SMNVEV, per germline (reference sequence). V shed 5 bases and J 6 bases; nucleotides not matched to a gene: 9. The CDR3 runs to 15 residues. The CDR3 nucleotides are TGTGCCAGCAGTCGGGCAGGGGGCTTCATCAATGAGCAGTTCTTC. This encodes CASSRAGGFINEQFF.

This chain links TRBV6-4 with TRBJ2-7; D unresolved. From germline, CDR1 is MRHNA and CDR2 SNTAGT. This CDR3 contains 11 residues. Trimming shortened V by 4 bases and J by 7 bases, and 8 bases separated the two germline ends. CDR3 DNA sequence: TGTGCCAGCAGTGTGACACCAGAGCAGTACTTC. As protein: CASSVTPEQYF.

This sequence joins TRBV28 and TRBJ1-6; 9 bases match TRBD1. Germline loops: CDR1 MDHEN, CDR2 SYDVKM. The trim removed 5 bases at V and 8 bases at J, leaving 7 bases unmatched. This CDR3 comprises 15 residues. The CDR3 loop reads CASSHPGQGDSPLHF. CDR3 sequence (DNA): TGTGCCAGCAGTCATCCGGGACAGGGTGATTCACCCCTCCACTTT. The whole variable domain, remainder taken from reference TRBV28 and TRBJ1-6, is DVKVTQSSRYLVKRTGEKVFLECVQDMDHENMFWYRQDPGLGLRLIYFSYDVKMKEKGDIPEGYSVSREKKERFSLILESASTNQTSMYLCASSHPGQGDSPLHFGNGTRLTVT.